These 15 T cell receptor beta chains were sequenced from one sample in a study of T cell responses to AZD1222 COVID-19 vaccine. The table came from immunoSEQ multiplex PCR; TCRdb's copy has only in-frame clones and leaves some out. The sample holds 150,000 to 200,000 clones; 92% are singletons and the top ten take around 0.98%. The source material was peripheral blood, sampled 28 days after the second AZD1222 dose. These receptors all stem from an adult who received the AZD1222 COVID-19 vaccine.

V and J are TRBV14 and TRBJ2-7; 10 bases map to TRBD1. The CDR3 has 14 residues. V shed 6 bases and J 2 bases; nucleotides not matched to a gene: 4. Per the germline V gene, CDR1 is SGHDN and CDR2 is FVKESK. The CDR3 region is CASRRTGGPYEQYF. CDR3 bases: TGTGCCAGCAGAAGGACAGGGGGTCCCTACGAGCAGTACTTC.

This clone appeared once. The J gene is TRBJ1-2, the V gene TRBV28; 8 positions match TRBD1. This CDR3 is 14 amino acids long. V dropped 2 bases and J dropped 4; count of bases not matched to a gene: 3. From germline, CDR1 is MDHEN and CDR2 SYDVKM. The CDR3 spells CASSLGTGIYGYTF. DNA of the CDR3: TGTGCCAGCAGTTTAGGGACAGGAATCTATGGCTACACCTTC.

The V gene is TRBV5-1, the J gene TRBJ2-7, with D maybe TRBD2 (6 bases). The germline V gene has CDR1 SGHRS and CDR2 YFSETQ. Trimming took off 0 bases at V and 0 bases at J, with 10 bases between the two ends. This CDR3 comprises 15 residues. The CDR3 region is CASSLEGRSSYEQYF. CDR3 in DNA: TGCGCCAGCAGCTTGGAGGGGAGGAGCTCCTACGAGCAGTACTTC. Full variable domain (outside the CDR3, taken from reference TRBV5-1 and TRBJ2-7): KAGVTQTPRYLIKTRGQQVTLSCSPISGHRSVSWYQQTPGQGLQFLFEYFSETQRNKGNFPGRFSGRQFSNSRSEMNVSTLELGDSALYLCASSLEGRSSYEQYFGPGTRLTVT.

The rearrangement uses TRBV2 and TRBJ1-1; D remains ambiguous. The CDR3 extends over 13 amino acids. The ends were cut back, 6 bases at V and 1 base at J, with 9 bases in the middle. Germline V CDR1 and CDR2: SNHLY, FYNNEI. The CDR3 loop is CASSVHRNTEAFF. The CDR3 region has the DNA TGTGCCAGCAGCGTACACAGGAACACTGAAGCTTTCTTT.

V gene TRBV7-8 combines with J gene TRBJ1-5; D unclear. The CDR3 contains 16 residues. Germline CDR1 and CDR2: SGHVS and FQNEAQ. Trimming cost V 5 bases and J 2 bases, with 16 bases left between them. The CDR3 loop is CASSPHRLARNQPQHF. The CDR3 region has the DNA TGTGCCAGCAGCCCCCATCGCCTGGCGCGCAATCAGCCCCAGCATTTT.

This clone was seen just once. The chain recombines TRBV5-4 with TRBJ2-5, with D possibly being TRBD1 (5 bases). Germline CDR1 and CDR2: SGHNT and YYREEE (reference sequence). The CDR3 has 13 amino acids. The ends were cut back, 1 base at V and 5 bases at J, with 9 bases in the middle. This CDR3 is CASSLQGIETQYF. The CDR3 DNA follows: TGTGCCAGCAGCTTGCAGGGTATTGAGACCCAGTACTTC.

The genes are TRBV4-2 and TRBJ1-1, with D unresolved. The CDR3 is made up of 13 amino acids. Germline CDR1 LGHNA, CDR2 YNFKEQ. Trimming pared 3 bases from V and 2 bases from J, leaving 7 bases between. CDR3 residues: CASSQDLNTEAFF. CDR3 sequence (DNA): TGTGCCAGCAGCCAGGACCTTAACACTGAAGCTTTCTTT.

The chain uses TRBV24-1 and TRBJ2-7; D not resolved. V was clipped by 2 bases and J by 2 bases, with 15 bases between them. Germline CDR1 KGHDR, CDR2 SFDVKD. The CDR3 length is 16 residues. CDR3 in DNA: TGTGCCACCAGTGATTACGGTAGTTATGGGGCCTACGAGCAGTACTTC. This sequence encodes CATSDYGSYGAYEQYF.

This chain connects TRBV19 to TRBJ2-7; 9 bases map to TRBD1. V lost 5 bases and J lost 3; bases outside the gene matches: 5. There are 14 residues in the CDR3. In germline, CDR1 is LNHDA, CDR2 SQIVND (reference sequence). The CDR3 reads CASSVGTGNYEQYF. For the CDR3, the DNA is TGTGCCAGTAGTGTCGGGACAGGGAACTACGAGCAGTACTTC.

CDR3 protein: CASLPTGNTGELFF. For the CDR3, the DNA is TGTGCCAGCCTACCCACAGGAAACACCGGGGAGCTGTTTTTT. The rearrangement links TRBV28 to TRBJ2-2; tentatively, D is TRBD1 (5 bases). This CDR3 is 14 amino acids long. V lost 8 bases to trimming and J lost 2 bases, with 12 bases between them. Per germline, CDR1 MDHEN and CDR2 SYDVKM.

The gene calls are TRBV10-3 and TRBJ1-6; D remains ambiguous. Per the germline V gene, CDR1 is ENHRY and CDR2 is SYGVKD. The germline V and J ends were trimmed by 2 bases and 10 bases, with 12 bases remaining between them. This CDR3 has 14 amino acids. The CDR3: CAISEGDLSSPLHF. The CDR3 DNA sequence: TGTGCCATCAGTGAGGGGGATTTAAGCTCACCCCTCCACTTT.

The chain couples TRBV3-1 (or the pseudogene TRBV3-2) to TRBJ1-1, with 8 bases lining up with TRBD1. Unmatched junction bases numbered 5, after V lost 7 bases and J lost 1 base. Germline CDR1 is LGHDT and CDR2 is YNNKEL (reference sequence). The CDR3 has 14 residues. The CDR3 reads CASTRQGTNTEAFF. CDR3 nucleotide sequence: TGTGCCAGCACCCGACAGGGGACGAACACTGAAGCTTTCTTT.

The chain carries TRBV24-1 and TRBJ2-1; D remains unclear. This CDR3 comprises 13 residues. Germline assignment: CDR1 KGHDR and CDR2 SFDVKD. Trimming took 1 base from V and 12 from J, leaving 12 bases between them. CDR3 in amino acids: CATSDFQTVGQFF. In DNA, the CDR3 is TGTGCCACCAGTGATTTCCAAACCGTCGGGCAGTTCTTC.

The rearrangement joins TRBV5-5 to TRBJ2-3, with 7 positions matching TRBD2. CDR1 is SGHKS, CDR2 YYEKEE, per germline (reference sequence). This CDR3 region has 15 residues. V shed 0 bases and J 2 bases; nucleotides not matched to a gene: 3. CDR3 amino acids: CASSLVAGDTDTQYF. DNA of the CDR3: TGTGCCAGCAGCTTGGTTGCGGGGGACACAGATACGCAGTATTTT.

This clone has only a few counts. Different DNA sequences within this sample yield the same CDR3. The CDR3 spells CASSLGGYGYTF. For the CDR3, the DNA is TGTGCCAGCAGTTTAGGGGGGTATGGCTACACCTTC. The J gene is TRBJ1-2, the V gene TRBV28; D possibly corresponds to TRBD1 (5 bases). This CDR3 is 12 amino acids long. Germline CDR1 is MDHEN and CDR2 is SYDVKM. Trimming stripped 2 bases from V and 5 bases from J, with 6 bases between.